This TCR beta chain was found in a study of human T cells and chemical hapten exposure. In the study overall: Investigators sensitized about 2 cm by about 2 cm of upper inner arm skin with 2% DPC. Patients had diphenylcyclopropenone applied to the scalp weekly throughout the approximately 24-week study.

This clonotype was observed a few times. Time point here: patch test 1, 2 weeks after DPC sensitization. Treatment described: therapeutic diphenylcyclopropenone sensitization with weekly scalp DPC. The library attached unique molecular identifiers to individual cDNA molecules. One entry per CDR3 protein results from TCRdb running MiXCR on the RACE reads. The data hold about 340,000 distinct CDR3 sequences, with around 7% observed a single time. With 0 bases clipped from V and 2 bases from J, the junction kept 14 bases outside the gene matches. The germline V gene has CDR1 LGHNA and CDR2 YNFKEQ. The CDR3 is 20 amino acids.

This receptor was obtained from a woman between 18 and 30 years old with alopecia areata. Some clones in this sample may be carry-over from other donors' samples. The rearrangement links TRBV4-2 to TRBJ2-1; 9 bases match TRBD1. Material: whole blood, obtained in connection with sensitization to the hapten diphenylcyclopropenone (DPC). The CDR3 is CASSQDLCGRTGDPYNEQFF. The CDR3 nucleotides are TGTGCCAGCAGCCAAGATCTTTGTGGGAGGACAGGGGACCCCTACAATGAGCAGTTCTTC.